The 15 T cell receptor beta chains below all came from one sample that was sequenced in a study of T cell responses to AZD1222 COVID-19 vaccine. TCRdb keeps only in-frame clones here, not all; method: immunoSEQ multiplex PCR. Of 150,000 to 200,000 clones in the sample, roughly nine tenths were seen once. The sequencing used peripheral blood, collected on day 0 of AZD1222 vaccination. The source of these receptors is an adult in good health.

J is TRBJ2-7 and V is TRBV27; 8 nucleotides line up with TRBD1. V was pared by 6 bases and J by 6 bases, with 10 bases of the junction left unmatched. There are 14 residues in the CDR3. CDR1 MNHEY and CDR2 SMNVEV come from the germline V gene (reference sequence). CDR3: CASRPGGLSGEQYF. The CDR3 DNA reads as TGTGCCAGCAGACCAGGGGGCCTGTCTGGCGAGCAGTACTTC.

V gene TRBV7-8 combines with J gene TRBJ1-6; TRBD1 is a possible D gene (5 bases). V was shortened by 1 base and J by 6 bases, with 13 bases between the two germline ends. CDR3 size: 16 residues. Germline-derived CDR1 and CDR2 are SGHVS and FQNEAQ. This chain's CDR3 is CASSLGVPGSNSPLHF. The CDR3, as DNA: TGTGCCAGCAGCTTAGGCGTCCCAGGGTCTAATTCACCCCTCCACTTT.

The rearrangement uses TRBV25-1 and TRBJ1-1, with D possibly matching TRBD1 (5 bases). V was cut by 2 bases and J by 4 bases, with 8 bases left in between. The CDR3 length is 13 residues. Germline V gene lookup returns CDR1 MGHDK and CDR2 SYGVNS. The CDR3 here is CASSETGGTEAFF. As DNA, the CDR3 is TGTGCCAGCAGTGAAACGGGGGGCACTGAAGCTTTCTTT.

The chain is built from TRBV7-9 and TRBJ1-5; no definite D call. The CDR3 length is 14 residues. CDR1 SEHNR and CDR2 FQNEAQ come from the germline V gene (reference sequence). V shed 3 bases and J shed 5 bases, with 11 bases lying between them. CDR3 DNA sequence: TGTGCCAGCAGCTTCGGCAGATCAGATCAGCCCCAGCATTTT. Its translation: CASSFGRSDQPQHF.

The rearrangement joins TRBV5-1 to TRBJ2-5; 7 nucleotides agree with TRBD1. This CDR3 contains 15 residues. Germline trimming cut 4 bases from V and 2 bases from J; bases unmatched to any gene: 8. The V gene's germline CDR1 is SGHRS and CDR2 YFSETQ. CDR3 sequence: CASSVSGTDQETQYF. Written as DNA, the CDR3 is TGCGCCAGCAGCGTCTCCGGGACAGATCAAGAGACCCAGTACTTC.

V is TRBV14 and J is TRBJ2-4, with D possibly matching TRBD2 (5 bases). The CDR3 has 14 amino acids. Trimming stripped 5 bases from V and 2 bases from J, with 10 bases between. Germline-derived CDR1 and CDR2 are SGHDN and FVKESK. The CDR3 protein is CASSGSSTKNIQYF. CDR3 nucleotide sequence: TGTGCCAGCAGCGGGAGCTCGACCAAAAACATTCAGTACTTC.

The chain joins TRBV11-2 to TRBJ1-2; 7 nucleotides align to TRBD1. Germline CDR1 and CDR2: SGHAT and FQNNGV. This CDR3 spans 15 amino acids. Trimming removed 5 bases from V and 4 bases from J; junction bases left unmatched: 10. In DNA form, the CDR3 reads TGTGCCAGCAGCCCCCAGGGGGTGGGCCGCTATGGCTACACCTTC. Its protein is CASSPQGVGRYGYTF.

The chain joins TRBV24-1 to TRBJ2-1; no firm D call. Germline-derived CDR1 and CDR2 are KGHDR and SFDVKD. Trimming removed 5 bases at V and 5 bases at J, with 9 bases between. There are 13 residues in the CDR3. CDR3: CATSVGLDNEQFF. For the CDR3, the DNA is TGTGCCACCAGTGTGGGATTAGACAATGAGCAGTTCTTC.

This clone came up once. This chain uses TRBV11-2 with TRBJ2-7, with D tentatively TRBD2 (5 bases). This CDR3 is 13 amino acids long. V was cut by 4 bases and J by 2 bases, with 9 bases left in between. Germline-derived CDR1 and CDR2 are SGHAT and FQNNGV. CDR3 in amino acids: CASSSVGTYEQYF. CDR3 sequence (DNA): TGTGCCAGCAGCTCCGTCGGGACCTACGAGCAGTACTTC.

The CDR3 sequence is CASGQGQGADEQFF. CDR3 bases: TGTGCTAGTGGACAAGGACAGGGGGCCGATGAGCAGTTCTTC. The chain combines TRBV12-5 with TRBJ2-1, with 11 bases aligning to TRBD1. The CDR3 contains 14 residues. Germline V gene lookup returns CDR1 LGHNT and CDR2 FRNRAP. Unmatched junction bases numbered 6, after V lost 6 bases and J lost 8 bases.

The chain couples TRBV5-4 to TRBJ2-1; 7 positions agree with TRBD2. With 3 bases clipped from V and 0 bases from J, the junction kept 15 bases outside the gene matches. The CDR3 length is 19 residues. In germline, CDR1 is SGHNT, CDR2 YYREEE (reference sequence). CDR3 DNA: TGTGCCAGCAGCTCATGGGGGGGGGTTAGCGGAAGCTCCTACAATGAGCAGTTCTTC. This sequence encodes CASSSWGGVSGSSYNEQFF.

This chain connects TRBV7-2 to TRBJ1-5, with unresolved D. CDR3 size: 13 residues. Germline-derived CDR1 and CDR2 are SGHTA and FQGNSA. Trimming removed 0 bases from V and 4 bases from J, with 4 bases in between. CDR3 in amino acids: CASSLAPNQPQHF. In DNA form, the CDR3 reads TGTGCCAGCAGCTTAGCTCCGAATCAGCCCCAGCATTTT. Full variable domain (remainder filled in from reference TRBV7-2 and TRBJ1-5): GAGVSQSPSNKVTEKGKDVELRCDPISGHTALYWYRQSLGQGLEFLIYFQGNSAPDKSGLPSDRFSAERTGGSVSTLTIQRTQQEDSAVYLCASSLAPNQPQHFGDGTRLSIL.

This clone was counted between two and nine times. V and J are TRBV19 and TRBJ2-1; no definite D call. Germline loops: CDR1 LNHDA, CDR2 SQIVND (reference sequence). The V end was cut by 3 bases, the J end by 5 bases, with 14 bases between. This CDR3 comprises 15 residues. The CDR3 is CASSISGQAHNEQFF. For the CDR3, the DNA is TGTGCCAGTAGTATTAGTGGGCAAGCCCACAATGAGCAGTTCTTC.

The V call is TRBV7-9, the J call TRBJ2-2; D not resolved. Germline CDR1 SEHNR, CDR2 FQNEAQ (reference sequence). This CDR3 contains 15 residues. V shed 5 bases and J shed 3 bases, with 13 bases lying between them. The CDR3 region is CASSQHPKDTGELFF. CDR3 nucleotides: TGTGCCAGCAGCCAACACCCTAAAGACACCGGGGAGCTGTTTTTT. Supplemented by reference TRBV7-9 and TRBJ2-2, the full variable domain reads DTGVSQNPRHKITKRGQNVTFRCDPISEHNRLYWYRQTLGQGPEFLTYFQNEAQLEKSRLLSDRFSAERPKGSFSTLEIQRTEQGDSAMYLCASSQHPKDTGELFFGEGSRLTVL.

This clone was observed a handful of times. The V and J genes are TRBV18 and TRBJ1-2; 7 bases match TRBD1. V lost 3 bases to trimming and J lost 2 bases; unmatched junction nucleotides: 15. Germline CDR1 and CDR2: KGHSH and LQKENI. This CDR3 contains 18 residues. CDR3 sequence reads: CASSPKSFPGQTNYGYTF. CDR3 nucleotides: TGTGCCAGCTCACCTAAGAGCTTTCCGGGACAGACGAACTATGGCTACACCTTC. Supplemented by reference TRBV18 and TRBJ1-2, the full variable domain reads NAGVMQNPRHLVRRRGQEARLRCSPMKGHSHVYWYRQLPEEGLKFMVYLQKENIIDESGMPKERFSAEFPKEGPSILRIQQVVRGDSAAYFCASSPKSFPGQTNYGYTFGSGTRLTVV.